These 30 T cell receptor beta chains came from one sample sequenced in a study of T cell clonality in common variable immunodeficiency. General study findings and limits: Common variable immunodeficiency TCR beta sequences reportedly had fewer deletions and N-nucleotide insertions.

Antigen specificity for these receptors is unknown. Profiled with immunoSEQ multiplex PCR; TCRdb holds only in-frame clones, not every one. The sample has roughly 40,000 clones, none seen only once. Sequenced input: peripheral blood mononuclear cells. The receptors stem from a human donor with common variable immunodeficiency.

This clone came up a few times. The CDR3 goes on 3 residues after the read ends, and that part is filled in from the germline J gene. The chain is built from TRBV20-1 and TRBJ2-5; D gene unclear. CDR1 DFQATT and CDR2 SNEGSKA come from the germline V gene (reference sequence). The CDR3 sequence is 16 residues long. The ends were cut back, 0 bases at V and 4 bases at J, with 18 bases in the middle. CDR3 DNA (partial): TGCAGTGCTAGAGATGCATGGAGTTCGGGTAGAGAGACC. As protein: CSARDAWSSGRET. The complete CDR3 protein is CSARDAWSSGRETQYF.

At least ten counts were recorded for this clone. From the germline J gene comes the end of the CDR3, since the read stops 3 residues before it. The chain links TRBV7-2 to TRBJ1-1, with 8 bases lining up with TRBD1. J was trimmed by 1 base and V by 6 bases; bases with no gene match: 4. CDR1 is SGHTA, CDR2 FQGNSA, per germline. This CDR3 is 14 amino acids long. CDR3 sequence: CASRTGGKNTEAFF. The part of the CDR3 DNA that was read is TGTGCCAGCAGAACAGGGGGAAAGAACACTGAA.

This clone has ten or more counts. With the read ending 3 residues before the CDR3 end, the germline J gene is used to fill in that end. V usage is TRBV4-1 and J usage is TRBJ2-7; possible D gene TRBD1, 6 bases. The germline V and J ends were trimmed by 0 bases and 6 bases, with 9 bases remaining between them. Germline V gene lookup returns CDR1 MGHRA and CDR2 YSYEKL. The CDR3 is 13 residues long. The CDR3 is CASSQEGGTEQYF. CDR3 DNA, as far as it was read: TGCGCCAGCAGCCAAGAAGGGGGTACCGAG.

As regards this clone: The read terminates 3 residues before the CDR3 end, so the remaining end is supplied by the germline J gene. The chain employs TRBV11-2 and TRBJ2-1; 9 bases agree with TRBD2. Trimming at V came to 0 bases and at J to 9 bases, leaving 3 bases not matched to a gene. The CDR3 is 14 residues long. Germline-derived CDR1 and CDR2 are SGHAT and FQNNGV. CDR3 in amino acids: CASSLDVTSGEQFF. The sequenced CDR3 bases are TGTGCCAGCAGCTTAGATGTGACTAGCGGTGAG.

At least ten counts were recorded for this clone. The CDR3 goes on 3 residues after the read ends, and that part is filled in from the germline J gene. The rearrangement joins TRBV30 to TRBJ1-1, with D tentatively TRBD1 (5 bases). The CDR3 length is 14 residues. Trimming cost V 0 bases and J 5 bases, with 13 bases left between them. The V gene's germline CDR1 is GTSNPN and CDR2 SVGIG (reference sequence). CDR3 DNA, as far as it was read: TGTGCCTGGAGTGTACGCGGGGGGAGGACTGAA. It encodes CAWSVRGGRTE. The CDR3 as a whole reads CAWSVRGGRTEAFF.

In its sample, this clone was seen a few times. The sequence runs out 3 residues before the end of the CDR3; the remainder is reconstructed from the germline J gene. The chain employs TRBV30 and TRBJ1-3; 9 bases agree with TRBD1. CDR3 size: 13 residues. CDR1 is GTSNPN and CDR2 is SVGIG in the germline V gene (reference sequence). The V segment lost 5 bases and the J segment 2 bases; nucleotides outside the gene matches: 1. The DNA read from the CDR3 is TGTGCCTGGGACAGGGGGGCTGGAAACACC. This encodes CAWDRGAGNT. The full CDR3 reads CAWDRGAGNTIYF.

This clone was recorded at least ten times. The sequence runs out 3 residues before the end of the CDR3; the remainder is reconstructed from the germline J gene. The J gene is TRBJ1-2, the V gene TRBV5-1; the D gene is possibly TRBD1 (6 bases). Germline V lookup: CDR1 SGHRS, CDR2 YFSETQ. The germline V and J ends were trimmed by 4 bases and 4 bases, with 17 bases remaining between them. The CDR3 runs 15 residues. CDR3 in amino acids: CASSLNQGSFYGYTF. The sequenced part of the CDR3 DNA is TGCGCCAGCAGCCTGAACCAGGGGTCCTTCTATGGC.

This clone was counted between two and nine times. The read is 3 residues too short to cover the CDR3 end, so that end is filled in from the germline J gene. The genes are TRBV5-1 and TRBJ2-1; tentative D call: TRBD2 (5 bases). The CDR3 runs to 15 residues. Germline V gene data show CDR1 as SGHRS and CDR2 as YFSETQ. The V gene lost 0 bases and the J gene lost 3 bases, with 10 bases spanning the gap. CDR3 in amino acids: CASSLAGLLYNEQFF. The covered CDR3 bases are TGCGCCAGCAGCTTGGCGGGGTTGCTCTACAATGAG.

The table lists this clone with a few counts. Coverage ceases 3 residues before the CDR3 finishes, and the germline J gene fills in the end. The sample holds other DNA sequences that translate to the same CDR3. J is TRBJ2-7 and V is TRBV7-6, with 8 bases that match TRBD1. The ends lost 1 base at V and 1 base at J; junction bases unmatched: 0. Per the germline V gene, CDR1 is SGHVS and CDR2 is FNYEAQ. CDR3 size: 14 residues. CDR3 DNA (partial): TGTGCCAGCAGCTTAGGGACAGGGTCCTACGAG. Protein sequence: CASSLGTGSYE. Given in full, the CDR3 is CASSLGTGSYEQYF.

This clone was observed at least ten times. The read gets to within 3 residues of the CDR3 end, and the germline J gene fills in the rest. The J gene is TRBJ2-2, the V gene TRBV20-1; 14 bases fit TRBD2. Trimming took 4 bases from V and 0 from J; bases not matched to a gene: 7. CDR1 is DFQATT and CDR2 is SNEGSKA in the germline V gene (reference sequence). There are 18 residues in the CDR3. The CDR3 protein is CSAMGLAGDNANTGELFF. The sequenced CDR3 bases are TGCAGTGCTATGGGACTAGCGGGGGACAACGCGAACACCGGGGAG.

This clone was counted between two and nine times. The read finishes 3 residues shy of the CDR3 end, and the germline J gene is used to complete it. This chain joins TRBV19 and TRBJ2-1; maybe TRBD1 (6 bases). This CDR3 is 16 amino acids long. Per germline, CDR1 LNHDA and CDR2 SQIVND (reference sequence). V lost 5 bases and J 1 base, leaving 15 bases between the germline ends. CDR3 sequence reads: CASSLRGGASYNEQFF. CDR3 DNA (partial): TGTGCCAGTAGTCTCAGAGGGGGAGCTTCCTACAATGAG.

Many counts were recorded for this clone. Read sequence stops 3 residues before the CDR3 end, and the germline J gene provides the missing end. The chain uses TRBV5-1 and TRBJ1-1, with 10 bases aligning to TRBD1. CDR1 is SGHRS, CDR2 YFSETQ, per germline. The CDR3 sequence is 16 residues long. J lost 0 bases, V lost 4 bases, and 6 bases had no gene match. The CDR3 sequence: CASSLGQGGLNTEAFF. Partial CDR3 DNA: TGCGCCAGCAGCCTTGGACAGGGGGGATTGAACACTGAA.

This clone showed up many times. The sequence runs out 3 residues before the end of the CDR3; the remainder is reconstructed from the germline J gene. The chain has TRBV5-1 and TRBJ2-5, with TRBD1 matching 8 bases. The CDR3 totals 13 residues. The germline gives CDR1 SGHRS, CDR2 YFSETQ. The V segment lost 4 bases and the J segment 5 bases; nucleotides outside the gene matches: 4. The part of the CDR3 DNA that was read is TGCGCCAGCAGCCGAAACAGGGGGGAGACC. This sequence encodes CASSRNRGET. The entire CDR3 protein reads CASSRNRGETQYF.

A remark on this clone: The CDR3 end is not reached by the read, which stops 3 residues before it; the germline J gene fills it in. The chain combines TRBV19 with TRBJ2-1; 8 bases are shared with TRBD2. V dropped 5 bases and J dropped 0; count of bases not matched to a gene: 9. Germline values: CDR1 LNHDA, CDR2 SQIVND (reference sequence). The CDR3 is 17 residues long. The CDR3 here is CASSEAGGILSYNEQFF. Incomplete CDR3 DNA: TGTGCCAGTAGTGAGGCGGGGGGTATTCTCTCCTACAATGAG.

This clone has more than one count but fewer than ten. From the germline J gene comes the end of the CDR3, since the read stops 3 residues before it. The J gene is TRBJ2-7, the V gene TRBV6-2 or TRBV6-3, with 9 bases fitting TRBD2. The germline gives CDR1 MNHEY, CDR2 SVGEGT. With V trimmed by 5 bases and J by 4 bases, 12 bases remained unmatched. The CDR3 consists of 16 residues. The sequenced CDR3 bases are TGTGCCAGCAGTACTGGGCCAGCGGGAGGCCTTTACGAG. Protein product: CASSTGPAGGLYE. The entire CDR3 reads CASSTGPAGGLYEQYF.

This clone was observed a handful of times. The read terminates 3 residues before the CDR3 end, so the remaining end is supplied by the germline J gene. This chain uses TRBV6-1 with TRBJ1-2; D is possibly TRBD1 (6 bases). V shed 4 bases and J shed 1 base, with 13 bases lying between them. Germline loops: CDR1 MNHNS, CDR2 SASEGT. This CDR3 has 15 residues. The DNA read from the CDR3 is TGTGCCAGCAGTGTCGGACAGCTGATTAACTATGGC. This encodes CASSVGQLINYG. From start to end, the CDR3 is CASSVGQLINYGYTF.

Points on this clone: The read stops 3 residues short of the end of the CDR3; the missing end is completed from the germline J gene. The gene calls are TRBV7-3 and TRBJ2-1, with a possible D match to TRBD1 (6 bases). Germline V gene lookup returns CDR1 SGHTA and CDR2 FQGTGA. V lost 0 bases and J lost 3, with 9 bases in between. The CDR3 runs to 15 residues. Partial CDR3 DNA: TGTGCCAGCAGCTTAACCAGGGGAGTCTACAATGAG. Translation: CASSLTRGVYNE. The full CDR3 protein is CASSLTRGVYNEQFF.

This clone appeared many times. The CDR3 end falls 3 residues outside the read, so it is completed with the germline J gene. The chain joins TRBV29-1 to TRBJ2-1, with 14 bases lining up with TRBD2. The V and J ends lost 5 bases and 8 bases, in that order; junction bases with no gene match: 14. Germline V gene sequence: CDR1 SQVTM, CDR2 ANQGSEA. This CDR3 has 17 residues. The CDR3 protein is CSVPRETGTSGSHEQFF. The CDR3 bases that were read are TGCAGCGTTCCTAGAGAAACCGGGACTAGCGGGAGCCATGAG.

This clone was seen at least ten times. The missing CDR3 end, 3 residues past where the read stops, is filled in from the germline J gene. The J gene is TRBJ2-3, the V gene TRBV19, with TRBD1 matching over 7 bases. V gave up 6 bases and J gave up 4 bases; unmatched junction bases: 13. The CDR3 loop spans 16 amino acids. Germline CDR1 is LNHDA and CDR2 is SQIVND (reference sequence). The covered CDR3 bases are TGTGCCAGTAGATCAGGGCCGGGACAGCGCTCAGATACG. This translates into CASRSGPGQRSDT. The complete CDR3 sequence is CASRSGPGQRSDTQYF.

The sample holds many counts of this clone. The read terminates 3 residues ahead of where the CDR3 ends, so the germline J gene completes it. J is TRBJ2-2 and V is TRBV19; TRBD1 agrees at 8 bases. CDR3 length: 14 residues. Germline assignment: CDR1 LNHDA and CDR2 SQIVND (reference sequence). Losses at the gene ends were 6 bases for V and 2 bases for J; bases not matched to a gene: 2. The chain's CDR3 is CASSQGANTGELFF. Incomplete CDR3 DNA: TGTGCCAGTAGCCAGGGGGCCAACACCGGGGAG.

In this sample, this clone turned up a few times. The sequenced fragment ends 3 residues before the CDR3 boundary, so the rest is inferred from the germline J gene. The chain couples TRBV5-1 to TRBJ2-7; TRBD1 matches 8 bases. This CDR3 comprises 16 residues. The junction had 7 bases not matched to a gene; V was cut back by 0 bases and J by 2 bases. Per the germline V gene, CDR1 is SGHRS and CDR2 is YFSETQ. CDR3 residues: CASSLAGQGGTYEQYF. Incomplete CDR3 DNA: TGCGCCAGCAGCTTGGCTGGACAGGGAGGAACCTACGAG.

The CDR3 spells CASSRATGSGETQYF. CDR3 bases read: TGTGCCAGCTCAAGGGCTACGGGGTCCGGAGAGACC. The V gene is TRBV18, the J gene TRBJ2-5, with D perhaps TRBD2 (5 bases). Coverage ceases 3 residues before the CDR3 finishes, and the germline J gene fills in the end. The CDR3 sequence is 15 residues long. From germline, CDR1 is KGHSH and CDR2 LQKENI. V was trimmed by 5 bases and J by 4 bases, leaving 17 bases between them.

Comments on this clone: The sequenced fragment ends 3 residues before the CDR3 boundary, so the rest is inferred from the germline J gene. This chain joins TRBV2 and TRBJ2-7, with D unclear. Germline CDR1 is SNHLY and CDR2 is FYNNEI. CDR3 size: 14 residues. Trimming shortened V by 7 bases and J by 4 bases, and 17 bases separated the two germline ends. CDR3 amino acids: CASTPERRLYEQYF. The DNA read from the CDR3 is TGTGCCAGCACCCCTGAGCGCCGACTTTACGAG.

This clone was seen ten or more times. With the read ending 3 residues before the CDR3 end, the germline J gene is used to fill in that end. V gene TRBV30 combines with J gene TRBJ2-3, with 7 bases identical to TRBD2. Trimming removed 3 bases from V and 2 bases from J; junction bases left unmatched: 5. CDR1 is GTSNPN, CDR2 SVGIG, per germline (reference sequence). This CDR3 is 14 amino acids long. CDR3 bases read: TGTGCCTGGAGGACTAGCAGGTTCACAGATACG. It yields the protein CAWRTSRFTDT. The entire CDR3 protein is CAWRTSRFTDTQYF.

This clone was found many times. The CDR3 end lies 3 residues beyond the end of the read and is filled in from the germline J gene. The chain carries TRBV2 and TRBJ2-5; 7 nucleotides match TRBD1. Losses at the gene ends were 5 bases for V and 5 bases for J; bases not matched to a gene: 8. Germline V CDR1 and CDR2: SNHLY, FYNNEI. The CDR3 contains 14 residues. Partial CDR3 DNA: TGTGCCAGCAGTCCGCACAGGGGTGGGGAGACC. As protein: CASSPHRGGET. The whole CDR3 protein is CASSPHRGGETQYF.

On this clone: The CDR3 is cut off 3 residues early in the read; its end comes from the germline J gene. J is TRBJ2-3 and V is TRBV11-3; 12 nucleotides match TRBD2. The CDR3 runs 15 residues. V lost 4 bases and J lost 5; bases outside the gene matches: 4. The germline gives CDR1 SGHNT, CDR2 YENEEA. CDR3 residues: CASSSAGLAGDTQYF. The DNA read from the CDR3 is TGTGCCAGCAGCTCCGCGGGACTAGCGGGAGATACG.

At least ten counts were recorded for this clone. The read ends 3 residues before the CDR3 terminus; that terminus is restored from the germline J gene. The chain combines TRBV7-6 with TRBJ1-1; TRBD1 might be the D (5 bases). This CDR3 has 17 amino acids. V lost 2 bases and J lost 0, with 16 bases in between. The germline V gene has CDR1 SGHVS and CDR2 FNYEAQ. Here the CDR3 reads CASSLRFQGFMNTEAFF. The CDR3 bases that were read are TGTGCCAGCAGCTTAAGGTTCCAGGGCTTCATGAACACTGAA.

This clone occurred many times. The read comes to an end 3 residues before the CDR3 does, leaving the germline J gene to fill in the end. The V and J genes are TRBV19 and TRBJ1-1; D possibly corresponds to TRBD1 (6 bases). Trimming removed 5 bases at V and 6 bases at J, with 16 bases between. Germline lookup yields CDR1 LNHDA and CDR2 SQIVND (reference sequence). There are 14 residues in the CDR3. The covered CDR3 bases are TGTGCCAGTAGTCCCCGCGGGGGCCAAGCTGAA. This codes for CASSPRGGQAE. The full CDR3 reads CASSPRGGQAEAFF.

In its sample, this clone was seen many times. The CDR3 goes on 3 residues after the read ends, and that part is filled in from the germline J gene. The V call is TRBV2, the J call TRBJ2-2; D possibly corresponds to TRBD1 (5 bases). Germline CDR1 is SNHLY and CDR2 is FYNNEI. V was cut by 6 bases and J by 5 bases, with 10 bases left in between. The CDR3 totals 13 residues. The CDR3 region is CASSRQPTGELFF. The sequenced CDR3 bases are TGTGCCAGCAGCCGACAGCCTACCGGGGAG.

Turning to this clone: From the germline J gene comes the end of the CDR3, since the read stops 3 residues before it. Other nucleotide sequences in the sample specify the same CDR3. This sequence joins TRBV7-9 and TRBJ2-3, with 8 bases fitting TRBD1. CDR1 is SEHNR, CDR2 FQNEAQ, per germline (reference sequence). V was clipped by 4 bases and J by 0 bases; unmatched bases: 3. The CDR3 totals 15 residues. CDR3 DNA, as far as it was read: TGTGCCAGCAGCTCAGGACAGGGTAGCACAGATACG. Translation gives CASSSGQGSTDT. The full CDR3 protein is CASSSGQGSTDTQYF.